This TCR beta chain was found in a study of T-cell memory formation after mild COVID-19. Study-wide points: Clones that shrank (day 15 to 85) were balanced CD4/CD8, whereas later expanders leaned CD4+.

Via MiXCR, TCRdb re-called the 5' RACE reads, giving one row per CDR3 protein. In the table there are about 340,000 distinct CDR3 sequences, roughly 21% of which are singletons. This clonotype was seen many times. No antigen is known for it. Germline V lookup: CDR1 SGHTA, CDR2 FQGNSA. The V gene lost 5 bases and the J gene lost 2 bases, with 10 bases spanning the gap. CDR3 length: 15 amino acids. Sequenced sample: PBMCs or a T cell subset sorted from them (not recorded which). V usage is TRBV7-2 and J usage is TRBJ2-6; D gene uncertain. The receptor was isolated from an adult woman who had mild COVID-19 (a few samples of this study predate the infection). Cell type and time point are not known. CDR3 sequence reads: CASSLKSPGANVLTF. CDR3 DNA: TGTGCCAGCAGCCTAAAAAGCCCTGGGGCCAACGTCCTGACTTTC.